This TCR beta chain is from a study of shared clonotypes between healthy human individuals. Study-wide points: An effect of sequencing depth on clonotype sharing among donors was expected. A few donors held 4.5% to 5% of naive CD4 clonotypes in common.

Every contributor of samples was a Caucasian grown-up residing in Nashville, Tennessee. CD4+ cells underwent separation, giving CD45RA+ naive and CD45RA-negative memory subsets. Notes on this clone: Its antigen remains unknown.

This CDR3 has 15 residues. The germline V gene encodes CDR1 MNHNS and CDR2 SASEGT. The V gene lost 7 bases and the J gene lost 4 bases, with 20 bases spanning the gap. Measured with immunoSEQ multiplex PCR; TCRdb has only the in-frame clones, and not every one. The sample has roughly 1 million clones, 70% to 80% seen once. This chain connects TRBV6-1 to TRBJ2-7; D possibly corresponds to TRBD2 (6 bases). This receptor was taken from a man younger than 35 in good health. The specimen sequenced was memory CD4+ T cells sorted from blood. Subset specified: CD45RA-negative fraction. This CDR3 is CASTPGWGETYEQYF. The CDR3 DNA follows: TGTGCCAGCACCCCCGGATGGGGGGAAACATACGAGCAGTACTTC.